These 10 T cell receptor beta chains were sequenced from one sample in a study of shared clonotypes between healthy human individuals. Terminally differentiated effector memory CD45RA+ cells were excluded by CCR7 positive selection of CD45RO-negative cells. Assay used: immunoSEQ multiplex PCR; TCRdb lists only in-frame clones, some missing. The sample contains millions of clones, approximately 94% of which appear only once. What was sequenced was naive CD8+ T cells from PBMCs. The receptor set was obtained from a man aged 18 to 30 in good health. Some clones in this sample may be carry-over from other donors' samples.

The V call is TRBV7-8, the J call TRBJ1-1, with unresolved D. Trimming took 5 bases from V and 0 from J, leaving 7 bases between them. The CDR3 runs 13 residues. The V gene's germline CDR1 is SGHVS and CDR2 FQNEAQ. CDR3 bases: TGTGCCAGCAGCCCAGGCTTGAACACTGAAGCTTTCTTT. Encoded protein: CASSPGLNTEAFF.

A remark on this clone: The sample contains more than one DNA sequence encoding this CDR3. J is TRBJ2-1 and V is TRBV6-1; tentatively, D is TRBD1 (6 bases). CDR1 and CDR2 from the germline V gene are MNHNS and SASEGT. Deletions cut 4 bases from V and 0 bases from J, with 10 bases between. CDR3 length equals 15 residues. DNA of the CDR3: TGTGCCAGCAGTGGAGACAGGAGCTCCTACAATGAGCAGTTCTTC. Translated: CASSGDRSSYNEQFF.

Here the CDR3 reads CASSHQPFGFEQYF. In DNA form, the CDR3 reads TGTGCCAGCTCACACCAACCTTTTGGGTTCGAGCAGTACTTC. The chain employs TRBV18 and TRBJ2-7; D is undetermined. The CDR3 consists of 14 residues. CDR1 is KGHSH and CDR2 is LQKENI in the germline V gene. Trimming shortened V by 4 bases and J by 6 bases, and 16 bases separated the two germline ends.

The genes are TRBV5-6 and TRBJ2-7, with D uncertain. There are 14 residues in the CDR3. V was cut by 2 bases and J by 1 base, with 10 bases left in between. Germline-derived CDR1 and CDR2 are SGHDT and YYEEEE. The DNA of the CDR3 is TGTGCCAGCAGCTTCCGTGACACATCCTACGAGCAGTACTTC. It translates to CASSFRDTSYEQYF.

This chain connects TRBV4-1 to TRBJ2-5; possibly TRBD1 for D (5 bases). V gave up 1 base and J gave up 2 bases, with 11 bases separating them. CDR3 size: 15 residues. Germline assignment: CDR1 MGHRA and CDR2 YSYEKL. This chain's CDR3 is CASSQADSIQETQYF. CDR3 nucleotide sequence: TGCGCCAGCAGCCAAGCAGACAGCATACAAGAGACCCAGTACTTC.

There are a few counts of this clone. The chain recombines TRBV28 with TRBJ2-7; D ambiguous. Per the germline V gene, CDR1 is MDHEN and CDR2 is SYDVKM. There are 14 residues in the CDR3. The V end lost 3 bases, the J end lost 5 bases, and 14 bases lay between the germline ends. The CDR3 here is CASSFPNGRNEQYF. DNA of the CDR3: TGTGCCAGCAGTTTCCCGAACGGACGCAACGAGCAGTACTTC.

This chain connects TRBV28 to TRBJ2-1; D is perhaps TRBD1 or TRBD2 (5 bases each). The CDR3 spans 15 residues. Between the trimmed V and J ends, which lost 5 bases and 3 bases, there was a span of 14 bases. Germline CDR1 MDHEN, CDR2 SYDVKM. The CDR3 nucleotides read TGTGCCAGCAGTATAACCGGGACGGTCTACAATGAGCAGTTCTTC. This translates into CASSITGTVYNEQFF.

The chain has TRBV4-1 and TRBJ2-7; D not resolved. V gave up 0 bases and J gave up 2 bases, with 11 bases separating them. The CDR3 runs to 15 residues. Germline V gene sequence: CDR1 MGHRA, CDR2 YSYEKL. This CDR3 reads CASSQDQAATYEQYF. The CDR3 nucleotides are TGCGCCAGCAGCCAAGATCAAGCAGCGACCTACGAGCAGTACTTC.

The J gene is TRBJ1-2, the V gene TRBV7-6, with 7 bases identical to TRBD1. This CDR3 is 14 amino acids long. V shed 5 bases and J 8 bases; nucleotides not matched to a gene: 11. Germline V lookup: CDR1 SGHVS, CDR2 FNYEAQ. CDR3 DNA sequence: TGTGCCAGCAGCGAAATCTTACAGGGGAGCGGCTACACCTTC. This encodes CASSEILQGSGYTF.

V and J are TRBV7-9 and TRBJ2-3; 7 bases are a match to TRBD2. Germline loops: CDR1 SEHNR, CDR2 FQNEAQ (reference sequence). V gave up 1 base and J gave up 6 bases; unmatched junction bases: 4. CDR3 size: 14 residues. CDR3 DNA: TGTGCCAGCAGCTTAGGGCAGGGAGGGGATACGCAGTATTTT. Protein sequence: CASSLGQGGDTQYF.